These T cell receptor beta chains were read from a single sample in a study of shared clonotypes between healthy human individuals. Libraries were prepared by immunoSEQ multiplex PCR; TCRdb keeps only in-frame clonotypes and omits some of them. The sample consists of 2 million to 2.5 million clones, over 85% of them appearing once. The specimen sequenced was naive CD4+ T cells from PBMCs. The receptors here all came from a man between 18 and 29 years old in good health. Some clones in this sample may be carry-over from other donors' samples. The CDR3 runs from the conserved cysteine through the conserved F or W.

j_call v_call cdr3_aa
TRBJ2-3 TRBV30 CAWGTASGQRADTQYF
TRBJ2-1 TRBV10-3 CAISGGGASGNNEQFF
TRBJ1-2 TRBV7-8 CASSLRDRGNYGYTF
TRBJ2-7 TRBV28 CASSLGTGDEQYF
TRBJ1-1 TRBV5-1 CASSLSPSNTEAFF
TRBJ2-2 TRBV5-1 CASSLTGGNTGELFF
TRBJ1-1 TRBV2 CASRSGQLNTEAFF
TRBJ2-7 TRBV5-1 CASSFGTGEPEQYF
TRBJ2-5 TRBV15 CATSRDPETQYF
TRBJ2-2 TRBV2 CASRQGTGELFF
TRBJ2-3 TRBV29-1 CSVASRFTDTQYF
TRBJ2-7 TRBV19 CASSDGSLDYEQYF
TRBJ1-4 TRBV29-1 CSADRGSGEKLFF
TRBJ1-6 TRBV28 CASRLREPPLHF
TRBJ2-3 TRBV7-9 CASSRPSTDTQYF
TRBJ1-1 TRBV29-1 CSVRVGADTEAFF
TRBJ1-2 TRBV7-9 CASSLAGGAGYTF
TRBJ1-3 TRBV6-5 CASRPGGTGNTIYF
TRBJ1-4 TRBV29-1 CSVDTTGGLEKLFF
TRBJ2-4 TRBV28 CASSPGGNIQYF
TRBJ2-2 TRBV18 CASSPTANTGELFF
TRBJ2-3 TRBV11-2 CASSLDGSSTDTQYF
TRBJ2-3 TRBV29-1 CSARTDTQYF